The rows below give T cell receptor beta chains drawn from one sample of a study of T cell changes during pregnancy in multiple sclerosis. Profiling relied on immunoSEQ multiplex PCR, and the TCRdb table lists in-frame clones only, not all of them. The table shows under 110,000 clones, with 80% to 95% occurring only once. The sample here was peripheral blood, taken after pregnancy. The origin of the receptors is a female donor with multiple sclerosis, enrolled in a pregnancy study. Both conserved end residues are part of each CDR3. The D gene is left open where the match is weak. Clone size is not always given. Where it is, it says once, few, many or a class for expanded clones.

DNA: TGTGCCAGCAGCGGGACAGGGGGCAGGACAGATACGCAGTATTTT
CDR3: CASSGTGGRTDTQYF
D: TRBD1
size: .
J: TRBJ2-3
V: TRBV6-1

DNA: TGTGCCAGCAGACGGGACAGCACCTACAATGAGCAGTTCTTC
CDR3: CASRRDSTYNEQFF
D: TRBD1
size: .
J: TRBJ2-1
V: TRBV2

DNA: TGCGCCAGCAGCTTGGAGGCTTCTACAGGCCTCACAGATACGCAGTATTTT
CDR3: CASSLEASTGLTDTQYF
D: .
size: once
J: TRBJ2-3
V: TRBV5-1

DNA: TGTGCCTGGAGCATCCCGGGACAGGGGAGTTTTGGCTACACCTTC
CDR3: CAWSIPGQGSFGYTF
D: TRBD1
size: .
J: TRBJ1-2
V: TRBV30

DNA: TGTGCCAGCAGCATCCAGGGAAACGAGCAGTACTTC
CDR3: CASSIQGNEQYF
D: .
size: .
J: TRBJ2-7
V: TRBV6-1

DNA: TGTGCCAGCAGCTTAGGCCCTAATAATTCACCCCTCCACTTT
CDR3: CASSLGPNNSPLHF
D: .
size: .
J: TRBJ1-6
V: TRBV7-9

DNA: TGCGCCAGCAGCCAACCCGGACAGGGAGCCAATCAGCCCCAGCATTTT
CDR3: CASSQPGQGANQPQHF
D: TRBD1
size: once
J: TRBJ1-5
V: TRBV4-1

DNA: TGTGCCAGCAGTGAAGTAGGGGCGGACCTCTATGGCTACACCTTC
CDR3: CASSEVGADLYGYTF
D: .
size: .
J: TRBJ1-2
V: TRBV6-1

DNA: TGTGCCAGCAGCAAACCGAGCGGGAACATTCAGTACTTC
CDR3: CASSKPSGNIQYF
D: .
size: .
J: TRBJ2-4
V: TRBV7-9

DNA: TGTGCCAGTAGTCCGACTAGCGGGGGGGCTAATGAGCAGTTCTTC
CDR3: CASSPTSGGANEQFF
D: TRBD2
size: .
J: TRBJ2-1
V: TRBV19

DNA: TGTGCCAGCAGCTTCCGGGTGCTCTACGAGCAGTACTTC
CDR3: CASSFRVLYEQYF
D: .
size: once
J: TRBJ2-7
V: TRBV28

DNA: TGTGCCAGCAGCTTGTACTATCAAGAGACCCAGTACTTC
CDR3: CASSLYYQETQYF
D: .
size: .
J: TRBJ2-5
V: TRBV5-8

DNA: TGTGCCAGCAGCCAACCCTACGGGGTCACTGAAGCTTTCTTT
CDR3: CASSQPYGVTEAFF
D: .
size: once
J: TRBJ1-1
V: TRBV4-2

DNA: TGTGCCAGCAGCGCCGGGACAAATGGCTACACCTTC
CDR3: CASSAGTNGYTF
D: .
size: .
J: TRBJ1-2
V: TRBV7-9

DNA: TGTGCCAGCGGGACAGGGTCTTGGGAGCAGTACTTC
CDR3: CASGTGSWEQYF
D: TRBD1
size: .
J: TRBJ2-7
V: TRBV28

DNA: TGTGCCAGCAGGATAACTCCCGGGACAGGGGGCTACGAGCAGTACTTC
CDR3: CASRITPGTGGYEQYF
D: TRBD1
size: .
J: TRBJ2-7
V: TRBV27

DNA: TGTGCCAGCAGCCCTCCACTAGCGGGCTACACCTACGAGCAGTACTTC
CDR3: CASSPPLAGYTYEQYF
D: TRBD2
size: .
J: TRBJ2-7
V: TRBV2

DNA: TGTGCCATAGGGGATCGGACTGAAGCTTTCTTT
CDR3: CAIGDRTEAFF
D: .
size: .
J: TRBJ1-1
V: TRBV28

DNA: TGTGCCAGCAGCTTCGCCCCAGGGAACTCTGGAAACACCATATATTTT
CDR3: CASSFAPGNSGNTIYF
D: .
size: .
J: TRBJ1-3
V: TRBV5-4

DNA: TGCGCCAGCAGCGGACGGACAGGGACTGGAAACACCATATATTTT
CDR3: CASSGRTGTGNTIYF
D: TRBD1
size: .
J: TRBJ1-3
V: TRBV5-1

DNA: TGTGCCAGCAGTCCAACTAGCGGGAGGAGGCAAGAGACCCAGTACTTC
CDR3: CASSPTSGRRQETQYF
D: TRBD2
size: .
J: TRBJ2-5
V: TRBV28

DNA: TGTGCCAGCAGCCGTCCCTCCGGGGCCAACGTCCTGACTTTC
CDR3: CASSRPSGANVLTF
D: .
size: .
J: TRBJ2-6
V: TRBV11-2

DNA: TGTGCCAGCTCACCGATCGCGGGGGAGAGCTCCTACGAGCAGTACTTC
CDR3: CASSPIAGESSYEQYF
D: TRBD2
size: .
J: TRBJ2-7
V: TRBV18

DNA: TGTGCCAGCAGCTTAGTGGGCGGGGGAGAGACCCAGTACTTC
CDR3: CASSLVGGGETQYF
D: TRBD2
size: .
J: TRBJ2-5
V: TRBV13

DNA: TGTGCCTGGAGGAGAGGCGGGCCCTACGAGCAGTACTTC
CDR3: CAWRRGGPYEQYF
D: .
size: few
J: TRBJ2-7
V: TRBV30

DNA: TGTGCCAGCAAAACGAGGGGGGCCAACGTCCTGACTTTC
CDR3: CASKTRGANVLTF
D: .
size: .
J: TRBJ2-6
V: TRBV2

DNA: TGTGCCAGCAGCCAGCGACCCTTAGGGGCCCAGAACACTGAAGCTTTCTTT
CDR3: CASSQRPLGAQNTEAFF
D: .
size: .
J: TRBJ1-1
V: TRBV7-9